One T cell receptor (beta chain) is described in this entry. Its cognate antigen is unknown. The table came from immunoSEQ multiplex PCR; TCRdb's copy has only in-frame clones and leaves some out. The sample has about 150,000 clones; roughly 94% are singletons. The entry originates in a study of T cell responses to AZD1222 COVID-19 vaccine. Points from the study as a whole: Mostly white British, mostly female donors; authors suggested clonal diversity may be underestimated. Among AZD1222 vaccinees, only 5 to 7 were seropositive at baseline. None of the repertoires were sampled until the peak T cell response had passed. Across the whole spike, CD4 TCRs peaked at regions 160-218 and 743-854.

Germline assignment: CDR1 MNHEY and CDR2 SVGEGT. Trimming left V 4 bases short and J 2 bases short, with 6 bases between. The CDR3 loop spans 13 amino acids. The TCR sequence derives from an adult in good health. The specimen comprised peripheral blood, sampled on day 0 of AZD1222 vaccination. J is TRBJ1-3 and V is TRBV6-2 or TRBV6-3; D is perhaps TRBD1 (6 bases). The CDR3 DNA follows: TGTGCCAGCAGTTCAGGGGCTGGAAACACCATATATTTT. Translated: CASSSGAGNTIYF.